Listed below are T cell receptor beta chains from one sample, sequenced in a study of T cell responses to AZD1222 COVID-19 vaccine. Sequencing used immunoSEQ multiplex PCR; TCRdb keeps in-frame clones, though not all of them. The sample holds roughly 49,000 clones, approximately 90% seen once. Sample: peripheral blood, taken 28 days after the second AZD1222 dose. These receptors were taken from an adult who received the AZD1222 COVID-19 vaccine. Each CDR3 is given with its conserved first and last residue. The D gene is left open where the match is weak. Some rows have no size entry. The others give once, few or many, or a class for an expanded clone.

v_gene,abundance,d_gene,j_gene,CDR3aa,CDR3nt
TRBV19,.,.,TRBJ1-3,CASSIEGLSGNTIYF,TGTGCCAGTAGTATAGAAGGGCTCTCTGGAAACACCATATATTTT
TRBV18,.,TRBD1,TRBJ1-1,CASSPLGQMNTEAFF,TGTGCCAGCTCACCATTGGGACAGATGAACACTGAAGCTTTCTTT
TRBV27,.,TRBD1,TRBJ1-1,CASRGGTEREGAFF,TGTGCCAGCAGGGGGGGGACAGAACGGGAAGGAGCTTTCTTT
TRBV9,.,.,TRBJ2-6,CASSVAWGNSGANVLTF,TGTGCCAGCAGCGTAGCTTGGGGCAACTCTGGGGCCAACGTCCTGACTTTC
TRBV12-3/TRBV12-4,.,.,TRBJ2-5,CASSLPGEETQYF,TGTGCCAGCAGTTTACCCGGGGAAGAGACCCAGTACTTC
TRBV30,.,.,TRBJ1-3,CAWGEIGTGNTIYF,TGTGCCTGGGGGGAGATAGGGACTGGAAACACCATATATTTT
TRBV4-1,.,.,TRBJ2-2,CASSRSGEGNTGELFF,TGCGCCAGCAGCCGCTCAGGGGAGGGCAACACCGGGGAGCTGTTTTTT
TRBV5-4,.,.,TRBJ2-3,CASSFFQSDTQYF,TGTGCCAGCAGCTTTTTCCAATCAGATACGCAGTATTTT
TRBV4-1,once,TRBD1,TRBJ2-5,CASSSLPGGLEETQYF,TGCGCCAGCAGCTCCCTTCCAGGGGGCTTGGAGGAGACCCAGTACTTC
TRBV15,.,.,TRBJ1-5,CATSRDNIPSYSNQPQHF,TGTGCCACCAGCAGAGATAATATACCGTCCTATAGCAATCAGCCCCAGCATTTT
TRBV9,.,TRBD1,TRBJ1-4,CASSVGSGTGGRTNEKLFF,TGTGCCAGCAGCGTCGGCTCCGGGACAGGGGGACGAACTAATGAAAAACTGTTTTTT
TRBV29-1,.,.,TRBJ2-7,CSVEDETTYEQYF,TGCAGCGTTGAAGATGAGACAACCTACGAGCAGTACTTC
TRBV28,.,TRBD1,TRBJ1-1,CASSLQGARGTEAFF,TGTGCCAGCAGTTTACAGGGGGCGAGGGGCACTGAAGCTTTCTTT
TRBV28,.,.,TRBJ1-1,CAAQGPRNTEAFF,TGTGCCGCTCAGGGGCCTAGGAACACTGAAGCTTTCTTT
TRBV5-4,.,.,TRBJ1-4,CASSGGHAATNEKLFF,TGTGCCAGCTCTGGGGGGCACGCGGCAACTAATGAAAAACTGTTTTTT
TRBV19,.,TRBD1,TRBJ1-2,CASISRTGGDGYTF,TGTGCCAGTATCTCCCGAACAGGGGGGGATGGCTACACCTTC
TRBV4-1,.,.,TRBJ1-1,CASSQAANTEAFF,TGCGCCAGCAGCCAAGCCGCGAACACTGAAGCTTTCTTT
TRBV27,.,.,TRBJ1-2,CASSVDRQYYGYTF,TGTGCCAGCAGTGTGGACCGACAGTACTATGGCTACACCTTC
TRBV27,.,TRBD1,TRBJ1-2,CASSLTGGFGYTF,TGTGCCAGCAGTCTCACAGGGGGTTTTGGCTACACCTTC
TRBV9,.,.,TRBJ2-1,CASSVVGANEQFF,TGTGCCAGCAGCGTAGTAGGGGCCAATGAGCAGTTCTTC
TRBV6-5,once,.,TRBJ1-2,CASASAGVYYTF,TGTGCCAGCGCCTCGGCCGGAGTGTACTACACCTTC
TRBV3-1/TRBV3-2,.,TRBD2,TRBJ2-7,CASSVTRRSGGRNEQYF,TGTGCCAGCAGCGTTACCCGGCGGAGCGGGGGAAGGAACGAGCAGTACTTC
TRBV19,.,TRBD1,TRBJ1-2,CASTLSTGANYGYTF,TGTGCCAGTACCCTGAGCACAGGGGCTAACTATGGCTACACCTTC
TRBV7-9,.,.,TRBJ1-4,CASSLEGPGSEKLFF,TGTGCCAGCAGCTTAGAAGGGCCAGGGAGCGAAAAACTGTTTTTT
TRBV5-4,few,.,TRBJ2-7,CASSTQEAGGYEQYF,TGTGCCAGCAGCACTCAGGAGGCTGGGGGCTACGAGCAGTACTTC
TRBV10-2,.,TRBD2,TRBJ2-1,CASRDGLAGYNEQFF,TGCGCCAGCAGAGACGGACTAGCGGGGTACAATGAGCAGTTCTTC